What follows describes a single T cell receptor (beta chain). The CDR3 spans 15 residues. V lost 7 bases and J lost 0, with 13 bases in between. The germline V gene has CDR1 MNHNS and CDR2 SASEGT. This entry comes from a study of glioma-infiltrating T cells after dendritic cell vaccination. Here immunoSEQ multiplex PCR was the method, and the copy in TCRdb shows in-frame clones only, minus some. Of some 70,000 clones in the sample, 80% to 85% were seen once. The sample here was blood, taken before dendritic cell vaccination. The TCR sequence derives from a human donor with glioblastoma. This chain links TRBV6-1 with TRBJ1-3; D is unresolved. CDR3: CASNSEGSSGNTIYF. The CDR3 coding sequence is TGTGCCAGCAACTCGGAGGGATCCTCTGGAAACACCATATATTTT.